A single sample gave rise to the 26 T cell receptor beta chains below, sequenced in a study of OX40 agonist ivuxolimab in advanced cancers. Sequenced by immunoSEQ multiplex PCR; TCRdb stores in-frame clones only, minus some. The sample includes tens of thousands of clones, more than 70% seen only once; the top ten take 20% to 30%. This specimen consisted of CD4+ or CD8+ T cells sorted from blood, obtained in a trial of the OX40 agonist ivuxolimab. All receptors derive from an adult with an advanced solid tumor such as melanoma, head and neck, liver or kidney cancer.

The chain recombines TRBV28 with TRBJ2-5; the match to TRBD1 covers 7 bases. CDR1 MDHEN and CDR2 SYDVKM come from the germline V gene. V lost 4 bases to trimming and J lost 1 base; unmatched junction nucleotides: 0. The CDR3 is 13 amino acids. Here the CDR3 reads CASSYRGQETQYF. The CDR3 bases are TGTGCCAGCAGTTACAGGGGCCAAGAGACCCAGTACTTC.

This chain joins TRBV4-1 and TRBJ2-2; 8 bases fit TRBD2. The V gene's germline CDR1 is MGHRA and CDR2 YSYEKL. V lost 2 bases to trimming and J lost 7 bases; unmatched junction nucleotides: 3. The CDR3 has 14 residues. Here the CDR3 DNA reads TGCGCCAGCAGCCAATTAGCGGGAAGCGGGGAGCTGTTTTTT. It specifies CASSQLAGSGELFF.

This chain connects TRBV7-9 to TRBJ2-1, with 9 bases lining up with TRBD1. The CDR3 spans 16 residues. Germline-derived CDR1 and CDR2 are SEHNR and FQNEAQ (reference sequence). Trimming cost V 1 base and J 7 bases; bases outside gene matches: 8. In nucleotides, the CDR3 is TGTGCCAGCAGCTTAGACGACAGGGGGGCCTGGAATGAGCAGTTCTTC. Protein sequence: CASSLDDRGAWNEQFF.

This clone is judged large (0.1 to 1%). The chain has TRBV28 and TRBJ1-5, with D hard to call. V dropped 7 bases and J dropped 6 bases, with 13 bases sitting between them. The CDR3 sequence is 13 residues long. CDR1 and CDR2 (germline): MDHEN, SYDVKM. Here the CDR3 reads CASTLLASQPQHF. The CDR3 nucleotides read TGTGCCAGCACCCTTCTAGCGAGTCAGCCCCAGCATTTT. The full variable domain, completed using reference TRBV28 and TRBJ1-5, is DVKVTQSSRYLVKRTGEKVFLECVQDMDHENMFWYRQDPGLGLRLIYFSYDVKMKEKGDIPEGYSVSREKKERFSLILESASTNQTSMYLCASTLLASQPQHFGDGTRLSIL.

This chain links TRBV7-9 with TRBJ2-1, with unresolved D. Germline-derived CDR1 and CDR2 are SEHNR and FQNEAQ (reference sequence). Trimming left V 0 bases short and J 5 bases short, with 8 bases between. The CDR3 runs to 14 residues. The CDR3 DNA is TGTGCCAGCAGCTTAGCCAGCCCTCACAATGAGCAGTTCTTC. It specifies CASSLASPHNEQFF.

The chain links TRBV5-1 to TRBJ2-2; 10 positions agree with TRBD1. The length of the CDR3 is 17 residues. Germline V gives CDR1 SGHRS, CDR2 YFSETQ. V lost 3 bases, J lost 5 bases, and 10 bases stayed unmatched. The CDR3 nucleotides are TGCGCCAGCAGCTCGGCGAGGACAGGGGGGAATACCGGGGAGCTGTTTTTT. It codes for CASSSARTGGNTGELFF.

The chain combines TRBV11-3 with TRBJ1-3, with a weak D call TRBD1 (6 bases). CDR3 length equals 16 residues. The germline CDR1 and CDR2 sequences are SGHNT and YENEEA. Trimming pared 5 bases from V and 0 bases from J, leaving 14 bases between. CDR3 nucleotide sequence: TGTGCCAGCAGCGACCGAGGACAGAGCTCTGGAAACACCATATATTTT. Its protein is CASSDRGQSSGNTIYF.

The chain links TRBV4-1 to TRBJ2-7; the match to TRBD2 covers 8 bases. The germline CDR1 and CDR2 sequences are MGHRA and YSYEKL. Trimming at V came to 4 bases and at J to 7 bases, leaving 6 bases not matched to a gene. The CDR3 is 13 residues long. CDR3 region: CASSLSGSREQYF. Written as DNA, the CDR3 is TGCGCCAGCAGCCTGAGCGGGAGCAGAGAGCAGTACTTC.

The chain links TRBV7-8 to TRBJ2-7; D uncertain. Trimming took off 5 bases at V and 0 bases at J, with 11 bases between the two ends. CDR3 length: 14 residues. Germline V CDR1 and CDR2: SGHVS, FQNEAQ. The CDR3 nucleotides read TGTGCCAGCAGCCCCTGGTACGGCTCCTACGAGCAGTACTTC. Protein: CASSPWYGSYEQYF.

V usage is TRBV19 and J usage is TRBJ2-2; D may be TRBD2 (6 bases). Germline assignment: CDR1 LNHDA and CDR2 SQIVND (reference sequence). There are 13 residues in the CDR3. V lost 10 bases and J 3 bases, leaving 12 bases between the germline ends. CDR3 coding DNA: TGTGCCACCGGGACTTTTGACACCGGGGAGCTGTTTTTT. Encoded protein: CATGTFDTGELFF.

The chain is built from TRBV2 and TRBJ1-4; D is unclear. Trimming left V 6 bases short and J 3 bases short, with 14 bases between. This CDR3 has 15 residues. The germline gives CDR1 SNHLY, CDR2 FYNNEI. CDR3 sequence reads: CASSGPTTSNEKLFF. CDR3 in DNA: TGTGCCAGCAGCGGACCGACAACTTCTAATGAAAAACTGTTTTTT.

The chain is built from TRBV19 and TRBJ1-1, with TRBD1 identical over 7 bases. The CDR3 consists of 14 residues. V gave up 5 bases and J gave up 5 bases; unmatched junction bases: 8. CDR1 and CDR2 from the germline V gene are LNHDA and SQIVND (reference sequence). The CDR3 sequence is CASSLSDRETEAFF. In nucleotides, the CDR3 is TGTGCCAGTAGTCTATCCGACAGGGAAACTGAAGCTTTCTTT.

The chain carries TRBV2 and TRBJ1-3; D gene unclear. Per germline, CDR1 SNHLY and CDR2 FYNNEI. Trimming stripped 11 bases from V and 2 bases from J, with 7 bases between. The CDR3 totals 11 residues. As DNA, the CDR3 is TGTGCCTCACCGGCTGGAAACACCATATATTTT. It encodes CASPAGNTIYF.

The chain has TRBV28 and TRBJ1-3, with D maybe TRBD1 (5 bases). The CDR3 consists of 15 residues. Per the germline V gene, CDR1 is MDHEN and CDR2 is SYDVKM. The V and J ends lost 3 bases and 2 bases respectively, with 11 bases between them. CDR3 bases: TGTGCCAGCAGTTTGGGCAGGGTAGCTGGAAACACCATATATTTT. Translating it yields CASSLGRVAGNTIYF. Variable domain in full (rest from reference TRBV28 and TRBJ1-3): DVKVTQSSRYLVKRTGEKVFLECVQDMDHENMFWYRQDPGLGLRLIYFSYDVKMKEKGDIPEGYSVSREKKERFSLILESASTNQTSMYLCASSLGRVAGNTIYFGEGSWLTVV.

V and J are TRBV6-5 and TRBJ1-3; no definite D call. Germline V lookup: CDR1 MNHEY, CDR2 SVGAGI. Trimming left V 0 bases short and J 4 bases short, with 10 bases between. This CDR3 region has 15 residues. The CDR3 DNA is TGTGCCAGCAGTTACTCTAGGGCGAGGGGAAACACCATATATTTT. Translation gives CASSYSRARGNTIYF.

This clone was found once. The junction departs from the called germline gene at one end, perhaps through a read error. The genes are TRBV6-5 and TRBJ2-7; a weak D match, TRBD2 (6 bases). CDR3 size: 15 residues. The germline CDR1 and CDR2 sequences are MNHEY and SVGAGI. This CDR3 reads CASSYLSGRSCEQYF. CDR3 bases: TGTGCCAGCAGTTACCTTAGCGGACGCTCCTGCGAGCAGTACTTC.

This clone appeared many times. The chain carries TRBV30 and TRBJ2-2; 10 bases are a match to TRBD2. Germline V gene data show CDR1 as GTSNPN and CDR2 as SVGIG (reference sequence). There are 15 residues in the CDR3. J lost 0 bases, V lost 6 bases, and 4 bases had no gene match. CDR3 region: CACAGLAPNTGELFF. In nucleotides, the CDR3 is TGTGCCTGCGCGGGACTAGCGCCGAACACCGGGGAGCTGTTTTTT.

The chain is built from TRBV2 and TRBJ2-7, with D hard to call. The CDR3 contains 12 residues. The V and J ends lost 5 bases and 6 bases respectively, with 11 bases between them. Germline V gene sequence: CDR1 SNHLY, CDR2 FYNNEI. This chain's CDR3 is CASSTPDPEQYF. The CDR3 nucleotides are TGTGCCAGCAGTACCCCCGACCCCGAGCAGTACTTC. The variable domain in full, with the rest retrieved from reference TRBV2 and TRBJ2-7, is EPEVTQTPSHQVTQMGQEVILRCVPISNHLYFYWYRQILGQKVEFLVSFYNNEISEKSEIFDDQFSVERPDGSNFTLKIRSTKLEDSAMYFCASSTPDPEQYFGPGTRLTVT.

The genes are TRBV30 and TRBJ2-7, with a weak D call TRBD2 (6 bases). Trimming pared 3 bases from V and 5 bases from J, leaving 14 bases between. Germline CDR1 GTSNPN, CDR2 SVGIG (reference sequence). CDR3 length: 13 amino acids. This chain's CDR3 is CAWRILRDDEQYF. The CDR3 coding sequence is TGTGCCTGGAGAATCCTGCGGGACGACGAGCAGTACTTC.

This chain connects TRBV9 to TRBJ1-2; a possible D gene is TRBD1 (6 bases). CDR1 is SGDLS, CDR2 YYNGEE, per germline. The CDR3 totals 13 residues. V gave up 3 bases and J gave up 4 bases, with 10 bases separating them. The chain's CDR3 is CASSADSGYGYTF. As DNA, the CDR3 is TGTGCCAGCAGCGCGGACAGTGGCTATGGCTACACCTTC.

This chain uses TRBV7-6 with TRBJ2-5, with 7 bases aligning to TRBD2. CDR1 and CDR2 (germline): SGHVS, FNYEAQ. Trimming cost V 5 bases and J 3 bases; bases outside gene matches: 12. The CDR3 runs 16 residues. CDR3 sequence reads: CASSRLIPGLKETQYF. The DNA for the CDR3 is TGTGCCAGCAGCCGTCTGATACCGGGACTAAAAGAGACCCAGTACTTC.

This chain connects TRBV28 to TRBJ2-7; D tentatively fits TRBD1 or TRBD2 (5 bases each). V was clipped by 4 bases and J by 5 bases, with 9 bases between them. Germline V gene sequence: CDR1 MDHEN, CDR2 SYDVKM. The CDR3 contains 12 residues. The CDR3 DNA sequence: TGTGCCAGCAGTTGGGACGATAACGAGCAGTACTTC. It encodes CASSWDDNEQYF.

This clone came up once. The chain uses TRBV10-2 and TRBJ2-5; D perhaps matches TRBD2 (7 bases). Germline CDR1 is WSHSY and CDR2 is SAAADI. Trimming cost V 4 bases and J 5 bases, with 17 bases left between them. The CDR3 consists of 15 residues. The CDR3 DNA is TGCGCCAGCAGTGTTCGCCCGAGGGGGGGGGAGACCCAGTACTTC. It yields the protein CASSVRPRGGETQYF.

This clone was seen only once. V usage is TRBV10-1 and J usage is TRBJ2-1; the match to TRBD2 covers 12 bases. Germline V lookup: CDR1 WNHNN, CDR2 SYGVQD (reference sequence). The ends lost 5 bases at V and 3 bases at J; junction bases unmatched: 2. The CDR3 sequence is 15 residues long. The CDR3 protein is CASSLLAGGYNEQFF. CDR3 in DNA: TGCGCCAGCAGTTTACTAGCGGGAGGCTACAATGAGCAGTTCTTC.

The J gene is TRBJ2-7, the V gene TRBV5-6; 9 bases align to TRBD1. V was pared by 4 bases and J by 3 bases, with 2 bases of the junction left unmatched. CDR3 length equals 13 residues. Germline V gene data show CDR1 as SGHDT and CDR2 as YYEEEE. CDR3: CASSATGGYEQYF. Here the CDR3 DNA reads TGTGCCAGCAGCGCGACAGGGGGCTACGAGCAGTACTTC.

The chain combines TRBV30 with TRBJ1-2; no firm D call. Germline CDR1 GTSNPN, CDR2 SVGIG (reference sequence). Trimming cost V 0 bases and J 3 bases, with 2 bases left between them. This CDR3 contains 11 residues. Here the CDR3 reads CAWSVDYGYTF. The DNA of the CDR3 is TGTGCCTGGAGTGTGGACTATGGCTACACCTTC.